The T cell receptor (beta chain) described here comes from a study of OX40 agonist ivuxolimab in advanced cancers. At the level of the study: An anti-OX40 (CD134) antibody with agonistic activity, ivuxolimab, was administered to patients. A diagnosis of hepatocellular carcinoma, melanoma, renal cell or head and neck cancer was present in dose-escalation patients.

A word on this clone: Its antigen is still unknown.

Trimming removed 6 bases from V and 2 bases from J, with 13 bases in between. The CDR3 sequence is 14 residues long. Per the germline V gene, CDR1 is MDHEN and CDR2 is SYDVKM. Study results and caveats: Among the nonresponders, some also had low normalized T-cell clonal expansion.

Sequenced by immunoSEQ multiplex PCR; TCRdb stores in-frame clones only, minus some. The sample has over 100,000 clones, around 93% seen once. The input for sequencing was CD4+ or CD8+ T cells sorted from blood, taken in a trial of the OX40 agonist ivuxolimab. The TCR was taken from an adult with an advanced solid tumor such as melanoma, head and neck, liver or kidney cancer. The chain is built from TRBV28 and TRBJ1-2; no firm D call. The CDR3 DNA reads as TGTGCCAGCAGCCTCCGCGGACGGAACTATGGCTACACCTTC. Amino acids: CASSLRGRNYGYTF.